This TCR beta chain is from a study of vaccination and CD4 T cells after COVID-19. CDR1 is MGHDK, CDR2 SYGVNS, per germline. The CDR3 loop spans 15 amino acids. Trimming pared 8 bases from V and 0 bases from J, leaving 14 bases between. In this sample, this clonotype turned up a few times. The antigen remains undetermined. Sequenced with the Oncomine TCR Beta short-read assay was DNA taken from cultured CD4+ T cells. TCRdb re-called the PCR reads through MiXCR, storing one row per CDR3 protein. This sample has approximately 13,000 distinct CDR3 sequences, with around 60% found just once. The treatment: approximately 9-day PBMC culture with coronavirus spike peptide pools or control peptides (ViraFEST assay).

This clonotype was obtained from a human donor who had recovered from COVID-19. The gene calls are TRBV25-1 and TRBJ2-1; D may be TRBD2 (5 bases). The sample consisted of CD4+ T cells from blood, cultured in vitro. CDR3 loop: CASFGRAGSYNEQFF. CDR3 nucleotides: TGTGCCAGCTTCGGGCGGGCGGGCTCCTACAATGAGCAGTTCTTC. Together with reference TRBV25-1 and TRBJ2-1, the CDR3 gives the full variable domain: EADIYQTPRYLVIGTGKKITLECSQTMGHDKMYWYQQDPGMELHLIHYSYGVNSTEKGDLSSESTVSRIRTEHFPLTLESARPSHTSQYLCASFGRAGSYNEQFFGPGTRLTVL.